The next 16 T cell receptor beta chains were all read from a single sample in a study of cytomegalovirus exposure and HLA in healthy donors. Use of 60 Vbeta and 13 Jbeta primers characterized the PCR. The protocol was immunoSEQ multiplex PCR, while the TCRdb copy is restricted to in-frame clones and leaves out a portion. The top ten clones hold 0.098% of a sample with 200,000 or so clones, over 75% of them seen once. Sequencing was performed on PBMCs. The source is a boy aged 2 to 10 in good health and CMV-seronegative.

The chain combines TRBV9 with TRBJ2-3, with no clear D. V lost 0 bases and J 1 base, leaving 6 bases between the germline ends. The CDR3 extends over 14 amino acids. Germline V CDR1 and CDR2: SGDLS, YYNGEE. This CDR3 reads CASSVARGTDTQYF. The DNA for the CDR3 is TGTGCCAGCAGCGTAGCCCGAGGCACAGATACGCAGTATTTT.

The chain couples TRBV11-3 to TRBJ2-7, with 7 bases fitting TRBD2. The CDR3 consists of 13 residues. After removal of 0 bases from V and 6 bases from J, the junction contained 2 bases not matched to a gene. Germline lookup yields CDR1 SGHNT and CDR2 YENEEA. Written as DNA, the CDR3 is TGTGCCAGCAGCTTAGATACTAGCGCCGAGCAGTACTTC. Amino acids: CASSLDTSAEQYF. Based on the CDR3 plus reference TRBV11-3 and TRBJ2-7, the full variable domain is EAGVVQSPRYKIIEKKQPVAFWCNPISGHNTLYWYLQNLGQGPELLIRYENEEAVDDSQLPKDRFSAERLKGVDSTLKIQPAELGDSAVYLCASSLDTSAEQYFGPGTRLTVT.

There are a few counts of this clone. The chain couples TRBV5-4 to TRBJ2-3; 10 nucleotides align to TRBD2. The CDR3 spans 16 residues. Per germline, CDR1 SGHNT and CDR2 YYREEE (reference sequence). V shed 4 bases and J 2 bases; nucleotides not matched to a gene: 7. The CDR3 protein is CASSGIAGGDTDTQYF. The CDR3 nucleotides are TGTGCCAGCAGCGGAATAGCGGGGGGTGACACAGATACGCAGTATTTT.

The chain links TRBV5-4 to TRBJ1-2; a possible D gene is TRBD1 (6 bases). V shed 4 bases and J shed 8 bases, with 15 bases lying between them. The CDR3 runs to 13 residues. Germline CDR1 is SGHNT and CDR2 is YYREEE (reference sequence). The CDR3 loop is CASSGGQIGGYTF. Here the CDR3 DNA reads TGTGCCAGCAGCGGCGGACAGATAGGCGGCTACACCTTC.

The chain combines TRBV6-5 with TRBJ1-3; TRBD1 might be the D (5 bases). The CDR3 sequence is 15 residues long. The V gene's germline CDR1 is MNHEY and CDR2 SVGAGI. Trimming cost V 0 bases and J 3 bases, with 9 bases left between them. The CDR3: CASSYSLQGGNTIYF. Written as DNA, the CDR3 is TGTGCCAGCAGTTACTCGCTTCAGGGTGGAAACACCATATATTTT.

The CDR3 sequence: CASSSPSAKETQYF. CDR3 sequence (DNA): TGTGCCAGCAGCTCCCCTAGCGCCAAAGAGACCCAGTACTTC. The rearrangement uses TRBV5-4 and TRBJ2-5, with a weak D call TRBD2 (6 bases). The CDR3 sequence is 14 residues long. Trimming shortened V by 3 bases and J by 3 bases, and 12 bases separated the two germline ends. Germline V lookup: CDR1 SGHNT, CDR2 YYREEE (reference sequence).

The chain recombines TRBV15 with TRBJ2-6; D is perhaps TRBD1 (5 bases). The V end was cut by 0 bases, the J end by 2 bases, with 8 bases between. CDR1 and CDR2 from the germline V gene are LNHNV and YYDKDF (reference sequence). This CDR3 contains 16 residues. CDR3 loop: CATSRDLGAGANVLTF. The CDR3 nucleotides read TGTGCCACCAGCAGAGATCTAGGGGCTGGGGCCAACGTCCTGACTTTC.

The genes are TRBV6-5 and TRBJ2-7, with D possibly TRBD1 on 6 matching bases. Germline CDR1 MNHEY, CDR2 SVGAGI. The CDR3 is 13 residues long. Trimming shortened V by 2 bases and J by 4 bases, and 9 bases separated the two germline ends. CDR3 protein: CASSYTGKYEQYF. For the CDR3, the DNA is TGTGCCAGCAGTTACACAGGGAAATACGAGCAGTACTTC.

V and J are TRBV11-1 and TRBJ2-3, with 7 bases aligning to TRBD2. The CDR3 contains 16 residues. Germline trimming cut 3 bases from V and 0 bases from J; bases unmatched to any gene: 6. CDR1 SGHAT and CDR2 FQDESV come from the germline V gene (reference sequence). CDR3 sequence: CASSLVPAGSTDTQYF. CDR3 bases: TGTGCCAGCAGCTTGGTACCAGCGGGGAGCACAGATACGCAGTATTTT.

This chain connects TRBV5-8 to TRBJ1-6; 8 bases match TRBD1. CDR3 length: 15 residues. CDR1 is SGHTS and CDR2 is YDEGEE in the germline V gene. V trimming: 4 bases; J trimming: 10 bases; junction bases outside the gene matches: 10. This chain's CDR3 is CASSPGGGVESPLHF. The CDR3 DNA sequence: TGTGCCAGCAGCCCAGGGGGCGGCGTTGAATCACCCCTCCACTTT.

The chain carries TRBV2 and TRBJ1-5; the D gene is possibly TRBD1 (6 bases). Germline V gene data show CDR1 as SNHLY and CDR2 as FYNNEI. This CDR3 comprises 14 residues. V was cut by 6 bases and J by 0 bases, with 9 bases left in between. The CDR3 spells CASRGTNSNQPQHF. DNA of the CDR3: TGTGCCAGCAGAGGGACAAATAGCAATCAGCCCCAGCATTTT.

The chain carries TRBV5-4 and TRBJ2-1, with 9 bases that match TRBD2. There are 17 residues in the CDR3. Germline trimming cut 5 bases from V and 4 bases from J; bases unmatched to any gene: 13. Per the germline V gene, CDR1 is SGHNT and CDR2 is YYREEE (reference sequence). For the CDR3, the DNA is TGTGCCAGCAGACTGGGGGTTGGGACTAGCACTTACAATGAGCAGTTCTTC. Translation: CASRLGVGTSTYNEQFF.

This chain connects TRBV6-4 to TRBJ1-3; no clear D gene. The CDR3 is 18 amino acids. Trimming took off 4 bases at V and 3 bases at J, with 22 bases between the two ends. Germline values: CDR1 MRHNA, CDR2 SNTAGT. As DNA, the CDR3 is TGTGCCAGCAGTGCCCAGATCCGGGAAGGAGGCAATGGAAACACCATATATTTT. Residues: CASSAQIREGGNGNTIYF.

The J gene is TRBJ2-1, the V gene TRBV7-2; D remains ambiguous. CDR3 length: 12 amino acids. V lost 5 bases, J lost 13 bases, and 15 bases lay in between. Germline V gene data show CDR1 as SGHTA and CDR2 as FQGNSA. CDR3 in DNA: TGTGCCAGCAGCCCTCCTTCTAGTATCCAGTTCTTC. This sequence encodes CASSPPSSIQFF.

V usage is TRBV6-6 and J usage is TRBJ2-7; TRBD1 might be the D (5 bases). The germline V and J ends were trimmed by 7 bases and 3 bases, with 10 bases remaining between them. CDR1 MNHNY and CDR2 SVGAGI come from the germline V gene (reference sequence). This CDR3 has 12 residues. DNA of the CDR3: TGTGCCAGCACGGCAGGGAACTACGAGCAGTACTTC. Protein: CASTAGNYEQYF.

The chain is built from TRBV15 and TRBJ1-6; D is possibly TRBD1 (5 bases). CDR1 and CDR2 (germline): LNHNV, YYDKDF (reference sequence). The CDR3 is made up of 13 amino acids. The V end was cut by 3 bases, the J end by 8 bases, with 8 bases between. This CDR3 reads CATSSWGDSPLHF. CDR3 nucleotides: TGTGCCACCAGCAGCTGGGGGGATTCACCCCTCCACTTT.